This entry lists 27 T cell receptor beta chains sequenced from one sample in a study of OX40 agonist ivuxolimab in advanced cancers. Assay: immunoSEQ multiplex PCR; the TCRdb copy retains only in-frame clones and omits some. The sample holds just under 65,000 clones; approximately 84% are singletons and the top ten take 9.8%. The material was CD4+ or CD8+ T cells sorted from blood, obtained in a trial of the OX40 agonist ivuxolimab. Every receptor here comes from an adult with an advanced solid tumor such as melanoma, head and neck, liver or kidney cancer.

V usage is TRBV29-1 and J usage is TRBJ2-3, with 10 bases fitting TRBD1. Germline V lookup: CDR1 SQVTM, CDR2 ANQGSEA. J gave up 1 base and V 2 bases, and 3 bases lay outside the gene matches. The CDR3 spans 15 residues. CDR3 region: CSVETGTGGTDTQYF. The DNA for the CDR3 is TGCAGCGTTGAAACCGGGACAGGGGGCACAGATACGCAGTATTTT.

The chain couples TRBV7-2 to TRBJ2-1, with 8 bases identical to TRBD1. The CDR3 is made up of 14 amino acids. Germline-derived CDR1 and CDR2 are SGHTA and FQGNSA. The ends lost 5 bases at V and 2 bases at J; junction bases unmatched: 2. The CDR3 DNA reads TGTGCCAGCAGCGCGACAGGGGCCTACAATGAGCAGTTCTTC. The encoded protein is CASSATGAYNEQFF. The full variable domain, with the rest looked up from reference TRBV7-2 and TRBJ2-1, is GAGVSQSPSNKVTEKGKDVELRCDPISGHTALYWYRQSLGQGLEFLIYFQGNSAPDKSGLPSDRFSAERTGGSVSTLTIQRTQQEDSAVYLCASSATGAYNEQFFGPGTRLTVL.

The V and J genes are TRBV11-1 and TRBJ1-1; D is uncertain. From germline, CDR1 is SGHAT and CDR2 FQDESV (reference sequence). V was shortened by 5 bases and J by 10 bases, with 20 bases between the two germline ends. The CDR3 length is 14 residues. CDR3 nucleotide sequence: TGTGCCAGCAGCCTCCCGGGTTTCGGGAGTATAGCTTTCTTT. Residues: CASSLPGFGSIAFF.

The chain couples TRBV7-9 to TRBJ2-5; D perhaps matches TRBD1 (6 bases). The CDR3 sequence is 15 residues long. The germline gives CDR1 SEHNR, CDR2 FQNEAQ (reference sequence). Trimming left V 1 base short and J 11 bases short, with 20 bases between. In DNA, the CDR3 is TGTGCCAGCAGCTTAGGGGGGACATTGAGGGGAGAGCAGTACTTC. It encodes CASSLGGTLRGEQYF. Full variable domain (rest looked up from reference TRBV7-9 and TRBJ2-5): DTGVSQNPRHKITKRGQNVTFRCDPISEHNRLYWYRQTLGQGPEFLTYFQNEAQLEKSRLLSDRFSAERPKGSFSTLEIQRTEQGDSAMYLCASSLGGTLRGEQYFGPGTRLLVL.

The rearrangement uses TRBV30 and TRBJ2-7, with TRBD1 as a possible D gene (7 bases). The V end lost 0 bases, the J end lost 5 bases, and 14 bases lay between the germline ends. Germline V CDR1 and CDR2: GTSNPN, SVGIG (reference sequence). This CDR3 contains 14 residues. The CDR3 loop is CAWSVGGGVHEQYF. CDR3 nucleotides: TGTGCCTGGAGTGTTGGAGGGGGCGTACACGAGCAGTACTTC.

This chain links TRBV10-3 with TRBJ2-5; D unclear. CDR1 is ENHRY and CDR2 is SYGVKD in the germline V gene. CDR3 length: 13 amino acids. The V gene lost 4 bases and the J gene lost 3 bases, with 9 bases spanning the gap. The CDR3 reads CAISVRIEETQYF. The CDR3 region has the DNA TGTGCCATCAGTGTGCGGATAGAAGAGACCCAGTACTTC.

The chain couples TRBV6-5 to TRBJ2-2, with a tentative D call TRBD2 (6 bases). CDR3 length: 15 residues. V shed 2 bases and J shed 6 bases, with 13 bases lying between them. CDR1 is MNHEY and CDR2 is SVGAGI in the germline V gene. The CDR3 DNA follows: TGTGCCAGCAGTTACCGCCAGCGGGTGCCCGGGGAGCTGTTTTTT. Translation: CASSYRQRVPGELFF.

The rearrangement uses TRBV18 and TRBJ1-3; the D is unclear. The V gene's germline CDR1 is KGHSH and CDR2 LQKENI. This CDR3 region has 14 residues. V was shortened by 0 bases and J by 0 bases, with 3 bases between the two germline ends. The CDR3 region is CASSPPDSGNTIYF. The CDR3 DNA sequence: TGTGCCAGCTCACCACCCGACTCTGGAAACACCATATATTTT.

This chain joins TRBV28 and TRBJ2-7; no clear D. This CDR3 comprises 13 residues. Germline V gene lookup returns CDR1 MDHEN and CDR2 SYDVKM. V dropped 6 bases and J dropped 3 bases, with 12 bases sitting between them. For the CDR3, the DNA is TGTGCCAGCAGACGAATGGGGATCTACGAGCAGTACTTC. Protein sequence: CASRRMGIYEQYF.

V gene TRBV6-6 combines with J gene TRBJ2-2; 7 positions match TRBD1. V was clipped by 7 bases and J by 1 base; unmatched bases: 3. Germline V gene sequence: CDR1 MNHNY, CDR2 SVGAGI (reference sequence). The CDR3 runs 14 residues. The CDR3 DNA follows: TGTGCCAGCAATAGACAGGGGAACACCGGGGAGCTGTTTTTT. It is translated as CASNRQGNTGELFF.

The V gene is TRBV27, the J gene TRBJ1-2; D may be TRBD1 (5 bases). CDR3 length equals 17 residues. Trimming pared 5 bases from V and 3 bases from J, leaving 22 bases between. Per germline, CDR1 MNHEY and CDR2 SMNVEV (reference sequence). CDR3 DNA sequence: TGTGCCAGCAGTCCCTCGGGTTGGGGGTCCATATACTATGGCTACACCTTC. It is translated as CASSPSGWGSIYYGYTF.

The gene calls are TRBV13 and TRBJ2-4; no reliable D call. The germline V and J ends were trimmed by 3 bases and 9 bases, with 9 bases remaining between them. Germline lookup yields CDR1 PRHDT and CDR2 FYEKMQ (reference sequence). The CDR3 sequence is 12 residues long. CDR3 nucleotide sequence: TGTGCCAGCAGCTTTGAGTTGAGCATTCAGTACTTC. This sequence encodes CASSFELSIQYF.

This chain joins TRBV5-1 and TRBJ2-7, with 10 bases identical to TRBD1. The trim removed 2 bases at V and 4 bases at J, leaving 6 bases unmatched. Germline-derived CDR1 and CDR2 are SGHRS and YFSETQ. The CDR3 sequence is 15 residues long. DNA of the CDR3: TGCGCCAGCAGCTTCGGCGGGACAGGGGAGTACGAGCAGTACTTC. It is translated as CASSFGGTGEYEQYF.

The chain has TRBV2 and TRBJ1-2; possibly TRBD1 for D (5 bases). Deletions cut 5 bases from V and 2 bases from J, with 9 bases between. Looked up from germline, CDR1 is SNHLY and CDR2 is FYNNEI. CDR3 length: 13 amino acids. In DNA, the CDR3 is TGTGCCAGCAGTCCCCAGGGAAACTATGGCTACACCTTC. Encoded protein: CASSPQGNYGYTF.

CDR3 DNA: TGTGCCAGCAGTGAGGGGACAAGGAACACTGAAGCTTTCTTT. This encodes CASSEGTRNTEAFF. The chain recombines TRBV6-1 with TRBJ1-1, with D maybe TRBD1 (6 bases). The CDR3 has 14 amino acids. Trimming shortened V by 3 bases and J by 1 base, and 9 bases separated the two germline ends. Looked up from germline, CDR1 is MNHNS and CDR2 is SASEGT.

The chain recombines TRBV6-1 with TRBJ1-1; D not resolved. V lost 6 bases and J lost 5, with 13 bases in between. This CDR3 contains 13 residues. Looked up from germline, CDR1 is MNHNS and CDR2 is SASEGT. The chain's CDR3 is CASSFRAPTEAFF. The CDR3 nucleotides are TGTGCCAGCAGCTTTAGGGCCCCGACTGAAGCTTTCTTT.

The chain joins TRBV7-2 to TRBJ1-1; tentatively, D is TRBD1 (5 bases). The CDR3 has 16 residues. CDR1 and CDR2 from the germline V gene are SGHTA and FQGNSA. V was clipped by 1 base and J by 2 bases, with 14 bases between them. Here the CDR3 DNA reads TGTGCCAGCAGCTTAGGAGGGACGGACCTTAACACTGAAGCTTTCTTT. Its protein is CASSLGGTDLNTEAFF.

This chain connects TRBV5-1 to TRBJ2-1; tentatively, D is TRBD2 (6 bases). Germline V gene data show CDR1 as SGHRS and CDR2 as YFSETQ. V gave up 2 bases and J gave up 7 bases, with 22 bases separating them. The CDR3 consists of 17 residues. The CDR3 region is CASSLLPGTHNFNEQFF. The DNA for the CDR3 is TGCGCCAGCAGCTTATTACCCGGGACTCATAATTTTAATGAGCAGTTCTTC.

There are a few counts of this clone. This chain links TRBV28 with TRBJ1-2, with D unclear. V lost 3 bases to trimming and J lost 8 bases, with 10 bases between them. Germline CDR1 is MDHEN and CDR2 is SYDVKM. The CDR3 is 12 residues long. The CDR3 region is CASSLSTGGYTF. For the CDR3, the DNA is TGTGCCAGCAGTTTGTCAACCGGGGGCTACACCTTC.

The chain recombines TRBV6-5 with TRBJ2-1, with a tentative D call TRBD2 (7 bases). The V end was cut by 3 bases, the J end by 7 bases, with 13 bases between. Germline assignment: CDR1 MNHEY and CDR2 SVGAGI. The CDR3 spans 14 residues. The CDR3 DNA follows: TGTGCCAGCAGTTATGGGGGAGGGGGGAATGAGCAGTTCTTC. Residues: CASSYGGGGNEQFF.

The CDR3 DNA reads as TGTGCCAGCAGCTCCTACAAGGGAACCTATGGCTACACCTTC. Its protein is CASSSYKGTYGYTF. V is TRBV7-2 and J is TRBJ1-2; D not certain. V lost 4 bases, J lost 4 bases, and 13 bases lay in between. The CDR3 is made up of 14 amino acids. From germline, CDR1 is SGHTA and CDR2 FQGNSA.

The gene calls are TRBV7-9 and TRBJ1-1, with D possibly being TRBD1 (6 bases). CDR3 size: 15 residues. Germline-derived CDR1 and CDR2 are SEHNR and FQNEAQ (reference sequence). V was clipped by 0 bases and J by 11 bases, with 19 bases between them. In nucleotides, the CDR3 is TGTGCCAGCAGCTTAGCCCGAGGGACACCGGCTACGGCTTTCTTT. Residues: CASSLARGTPATAFF.

The rearrangement links TRBV7-3 to TRBJ2-4; a weak D match, TRBD1 (6 bases). Trimming left V 1 base short and J 5 bases short, with 9 bases between. Germline CDR1 reads SGHTA; CDR2 reads FQGTGA. This CDR3 has 14 amino acids. The CDR3: CASSLNPGENIQYF. DNA for the CDR3: TGTGCCAGCAGCTTAAACCCAGGGGAAAACATTCAGTACTTC. The full variable domain, its missing parts supplied by reference TRBV7-3 and TRBJ2-4, is GAGVSQTPSNKVTEKGKYVELRCDPISGHTALYWYRQSLGQGPEFLIYFQGTGAADDSGLPNDRFFAVRPEGSVSTLKIQRTERGDSAVYLCASSLNPGENIQYFGAGTRLSVL.

The gene calls are TRBV5-6 and TRBJ2-3, with D perhaps TRBD1 (6 bases). The CDR3 length is 14 residues. CDR1 and CDR2 from the germline V gene are SGHDT and YYEEEE. V lost 1 base to trimming and J lost 2 bases, with 8 bases between them. This CDR3 is CASSLQGNTDTQYF. CDR3 coding DNA: TGTGCCAGCAGCTTGCAGGGGAACACAGATACGCAGTATTTT.

This rearrangement joins TRBV18 to TRBJ1-5; no clear D gene. This CDR3 comprises 14 residues. V shed 5 bases and J shed 3 bases, with 11 bases lying between them. Germline-derived CDR1 and CDR2 are KGHSH and LQKENI. In DNA, the CDR3 is TGTGCCAGCTCAACCGGGATCTCCAATCAGCCCCAGCATTTT. As protein: CASSTGISNQPQHF.

A note on this clone: Relative to the germline gene, one junction end is altered; a read error may explain this. The V and J genes are TRBV7-2 and TRBJ2-3; 11 nucleotides match TRBD2. CDR1 SGHTA and CDR2 FQGNSA come from the germline V gene. CDR3 size: 15 residues. CDR3 amino acids: CASTLAGGPTNTQYF. The CDR3 nucleotides are TGTGCCAGCACCCTAGCGGGGGGACCCACAAATACGCAGTATTTT.

This clone was seen only once. In DNA form, the CDR3 reads TGTGCCAGCTCACGGCAGGACGGAGCCACCATATATTTT. Its translation is CASSRQDGATIYF. The chain links TRBV18 to TRBJ1-3; unclear D gene. The germline CDR1 and CDR2 sequences are KGHSH and LQKENI. There are 13 residues in the CDR3. Trimming removed 4 bases at V and 9 bases at J, with 13 bases between.